This TCR beta chain was obtained from a study of response to subunit inactivated influenza vaccine. This clonotype was counted only a few times. Its antigen is not identified. This CDR3 spans 14 amino acids. CDR1 is SGHTA, CDR2 FQGNSA, per germline. The V end lost 5 bases, the J end lost 3 bases, and 11 bases lay between the germline ends. TCRdb re-called the RT-PCR reads through MiXCR, storing one row per CDR3 protein. Among about 520,000 distinct CDR3 sequences, 25% were seen once, and the ten largest hold 1.5% to 2%. Study-wide results and caveats: Authors suggested few new T cells are recruited by each seasonal influenza vaccination.

This clonotype was sampled from a man between 45 and 60 years old who received an inactivated influenza vaccine. Source: CD4+ T cells sorted from PBMCs, taken around 5 days after vaccination. The gene calls are TRBV7-2 and TRBJ1-5; D not resolved. The CDR3 reads CASSQGRSNQPQHF. The CDR3, as DNA: TGTGCCAGCAGCCAAGGGAGGTCCAATCAGCCCCAGCATTTT. The whole variable domain, filled in from reference TRBV7-2 and TRBJ1-5, reads GAGVSQSPSNKVTEKGKDVELRCDPISGHTALYWYRQSLGQGLEFLIYFQGNSAPDKSGLPSDRFSAERTGGSVSTLTIQRTQQEDSAVYLCASSQGRSNQPQHFGDGTRLSIL.